This TCR beta chain was profiled in a study of blood T cell repertoires in COVID-19. Study overall: Samples came from the United States, Italy and Spain, spanning acute and convalescent COVID-19. T cells, B-cell-depleted T cells, or PBMCs supplied cDNA or gDNA.

Comment on this clone: Other DNA sequences in the sample encode the same CDR3.

Germline-derived CDR1 and CDR2 are SGHRS and YFSETQ. CDR3 size: 13 residues. With 0 bases removed from V and 3 bases from J, the gap between germline ends came to 6 bases. As handled by the study authors: Estimates of nucleated cell counts were drawn from the amplification of reference gene primers. Using immunoSEQ multiplex PCR, the repertoire was profiled, and TCRdb retains in-frame clones only, with some absent. The V and J calls and the clone size are those of that table, but D and trimming were determined from the DNA. Of 150,000 to 200,000 clones listed, about 90% were seen once; the top ten hold 20% to 25%.

The material sequenced was peripheral blood. The genes are TRBV5-1 and TRBJ1-2; D gene ambiguous. The sequence was obtained from a man in his sixties with active or convalescent COVID-19. CDR3 sequence: CASSLGGDYGYTF. In nucleotides, the CDR3 is TGCGCCAGCAGCTTGGGAGGTGACTATGGCTACACCTTC. The full variable domain, rest sourced from reference TRBV5-1 and TRBJ1-2, is KAGVTQTPRYLIKTRGQQVTLSCSPISGHRSVSWYQQTPGQGLQFLFEYFSETQRNKGNFPGRFSGRQFSNSRSEMNVSTLELGDSALYLCASSLGGDYGYTFGSGTRLTVV.